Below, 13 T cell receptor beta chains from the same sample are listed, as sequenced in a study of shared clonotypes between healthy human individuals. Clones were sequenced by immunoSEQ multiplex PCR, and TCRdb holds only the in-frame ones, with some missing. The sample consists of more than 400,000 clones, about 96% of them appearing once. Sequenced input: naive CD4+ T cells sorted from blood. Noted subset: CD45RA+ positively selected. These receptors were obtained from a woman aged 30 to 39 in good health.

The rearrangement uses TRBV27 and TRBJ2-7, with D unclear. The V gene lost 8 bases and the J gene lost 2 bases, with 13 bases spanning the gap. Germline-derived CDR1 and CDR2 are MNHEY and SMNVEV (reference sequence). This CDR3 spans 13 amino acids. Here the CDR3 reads CASYSMAPYEQYF. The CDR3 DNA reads TGTGCCAGCTACAGTATGGCGCCCTACGAGCAGTACTTC.

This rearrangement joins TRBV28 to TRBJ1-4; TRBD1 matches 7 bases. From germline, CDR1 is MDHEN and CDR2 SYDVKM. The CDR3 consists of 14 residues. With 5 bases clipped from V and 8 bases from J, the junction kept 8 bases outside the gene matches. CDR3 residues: CASSRQGGREKLFF. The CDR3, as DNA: TGTGCCAGCAGTCGACAGGGAGGTCGGGAAAAACTGTTTTTT.

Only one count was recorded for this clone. The CDR3 DNA reads as TGTGCCAGTAGTATAGATGGCTATTACGAGCAGTACTTC. It is translated as CASSIDGYYEQYF. The J gene is TRBJ2-7, the V gene TRBV19; D is ambiguous. The ends were cut back, 0 bases at V and 4 bases at J, with 7 bases in the middle. Germline loops: CDR1 LNHDA, CDR2 SQIVND (reference sequence). The CDR3 contains 13 residues. The full variable domain, completed using reference TRBV19 and TRBJ2-7, is DGGITQSPKYLFRKEGQNVTLSCEQNLNHDAMYWYRQDPGQGLRLIYYSQIVNDFQKGDIAEGYSVSREKKESFPLTVTSAQKNPTAFYLCASSIDGYYEQYFGPGTRLTVT.

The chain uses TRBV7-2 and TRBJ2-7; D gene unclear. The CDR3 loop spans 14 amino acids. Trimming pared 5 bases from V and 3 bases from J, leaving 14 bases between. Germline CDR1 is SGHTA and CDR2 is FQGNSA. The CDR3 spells CASSRVRGNYEQYF. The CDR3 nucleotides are TGTGCCAGCAGCAGGGTTCGCGGTAACTACGAGCAGTACTTC.

The CDR3: CASSQSGSYSNEQFF. The CDR3, as DNA: TGTGCCAGCAGTCAGAGCGGGAGCTACTCCAATGAGCAGTTCTTC. The chain joins TRBV28 to TRBJ2-1; 8 bases map to TRBD2. V lost 5 bases to trimming and J lost 6 bases; unmatched junction nucleotides: 9. The germline CDR1 and CDR2 sequences are MDHEN and SYDVKM. The CDR3 is 15 residues long.

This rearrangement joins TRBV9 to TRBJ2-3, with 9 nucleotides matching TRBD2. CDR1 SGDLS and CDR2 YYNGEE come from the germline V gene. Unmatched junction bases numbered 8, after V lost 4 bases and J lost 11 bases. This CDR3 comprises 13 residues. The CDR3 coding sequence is TGTGCCAGCAGCCCGGAGACTAGCGGTGTGCAGTATTTT. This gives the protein CASSPETSGVQYF.

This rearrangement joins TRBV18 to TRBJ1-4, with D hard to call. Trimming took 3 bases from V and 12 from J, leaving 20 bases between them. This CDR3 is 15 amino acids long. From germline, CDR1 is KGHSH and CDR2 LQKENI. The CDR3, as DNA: TGTGCCAGCTCACCCCTCCGCGGTACGGAGAAGGAACTGTTTTTT. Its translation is CASSPLRGTEKELFF.

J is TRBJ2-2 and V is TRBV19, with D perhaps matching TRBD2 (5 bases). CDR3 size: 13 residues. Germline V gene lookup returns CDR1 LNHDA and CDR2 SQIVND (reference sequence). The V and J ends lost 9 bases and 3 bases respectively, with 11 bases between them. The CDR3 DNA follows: TGTGCCAGCAAAGAGAGGGACACCGGGGAGCTGTTTTTT. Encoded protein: CASKERDTGELFF.

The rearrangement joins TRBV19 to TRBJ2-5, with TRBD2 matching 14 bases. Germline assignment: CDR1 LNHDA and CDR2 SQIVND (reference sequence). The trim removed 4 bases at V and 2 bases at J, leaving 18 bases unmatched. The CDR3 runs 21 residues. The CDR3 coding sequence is TGTGCCAGTAGTAACGGACTAGCGGGAGGATTAGGCCACACGCAACAAGAGACCCAGTACTTC. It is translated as CASSNGLAGGLGHTQQETQYF.

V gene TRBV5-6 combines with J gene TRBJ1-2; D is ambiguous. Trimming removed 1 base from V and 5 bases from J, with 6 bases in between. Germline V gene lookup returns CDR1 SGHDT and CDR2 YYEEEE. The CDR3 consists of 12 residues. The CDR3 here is CASSLTTYGYTF. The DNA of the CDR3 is TGTGCCAGCAGCTTGACTACTTATGGCTACACCTTC.

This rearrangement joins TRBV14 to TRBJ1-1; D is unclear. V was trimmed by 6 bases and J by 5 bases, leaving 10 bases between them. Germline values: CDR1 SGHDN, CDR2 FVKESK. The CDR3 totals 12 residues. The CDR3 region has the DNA TGTGCCAGCAGGGGATTTGGGACTGAAGCTTTCTTT. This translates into CASRGFGTEAFF.

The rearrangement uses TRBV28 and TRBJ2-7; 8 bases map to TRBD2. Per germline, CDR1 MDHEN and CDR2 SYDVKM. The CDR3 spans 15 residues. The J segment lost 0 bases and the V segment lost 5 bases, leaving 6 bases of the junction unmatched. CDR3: CASSPGGTSSYEQYF. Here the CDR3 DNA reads TGTGCCAGCAGTCCGGGGGGGACGAGCTCCTACGAGCAGTACTTC.

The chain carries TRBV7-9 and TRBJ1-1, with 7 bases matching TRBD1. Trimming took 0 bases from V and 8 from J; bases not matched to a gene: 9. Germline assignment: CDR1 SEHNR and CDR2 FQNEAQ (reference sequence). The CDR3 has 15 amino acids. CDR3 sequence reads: CASSLASGGQREAFF. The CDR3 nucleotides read TGTGCCAGCAGCTTAGCCTCAGGGGGGCAGAGGGAAGCTTTCTTT. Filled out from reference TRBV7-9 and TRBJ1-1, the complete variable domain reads DTGVSQNPRHKITKRGQNVTFRCDPISEHNRLYWYRQTLGQGPEFLTYFQNEAQLEKSRLLSDRFSAERPKGSFSTLEIQRTEQGDSAMYLCASSLASGGQREAFFGQGTRLTVV.